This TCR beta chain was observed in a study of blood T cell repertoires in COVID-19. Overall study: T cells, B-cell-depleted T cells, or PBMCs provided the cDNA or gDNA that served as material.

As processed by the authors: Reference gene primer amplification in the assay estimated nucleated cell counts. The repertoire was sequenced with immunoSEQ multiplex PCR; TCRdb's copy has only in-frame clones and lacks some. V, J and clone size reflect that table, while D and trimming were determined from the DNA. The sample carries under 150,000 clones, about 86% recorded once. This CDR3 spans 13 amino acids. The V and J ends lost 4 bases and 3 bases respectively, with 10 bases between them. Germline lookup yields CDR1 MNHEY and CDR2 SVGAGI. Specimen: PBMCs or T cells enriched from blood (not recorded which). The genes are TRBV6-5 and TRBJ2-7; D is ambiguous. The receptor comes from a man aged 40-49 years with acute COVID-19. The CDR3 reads CASSSLLHYEQYF. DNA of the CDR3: TGTGCCAGCAGTTCGCTGTTACACTACGAGCAGTACTTC.